The clone carrying this T cell receptor (beta chain) occurred a few times. Antigen: not known. Germline CDR1 and CDR2: SGHRS and YFSETQ. The ends were cut back, 4 bases at V and 5 bases at J, with 15 bases in the middle. The length of the CDR3 is 14 residues. The sample originates from a study of Graves' ophthalmopathy and Graves' hyperthyroidism. Study-level results: The model's ophthalmopathy progression predictions had around 64% sensitivity and 72.22% specificity.

The authors amplified TCR beta CDR3 regions from RNA transcripts. Second-round multiplex PCR came after first-round RT-PCR with HTBI primers. TCRdb ran MiXCR on the multiplex PCR reads and lists one entry per CDR3 protein. The sample gives over a million distinct CDR3 sequences, about 40% of which show up once; around 10% is in the top ten. The chain employs TRBV5-1 and TRBJ2-5; D unclear. The sequence derives from an adult man with Graves' hyperthyroidism. Sequencing was carried out using peripheral blood or thyroid tissue (not recorded which). The CDR3 nucleotides read TGCGCCAGCAGCCTGGGTCAGCTCCCGGAGACCCAGTACTTC. Amino acid sequence: CASSLGQLPETQYF. Looking up the rest from reference TRBV5-1 and TRBJ2-5 gives the full variable domain: KAGVTQTPRYLIKTRGQQVTLSCSPISGHRSVSWYQQTPGQGLQFLFEYFSETQRNKGNFPGRFSGRQFSNSRSEMNVSTLELGDSALYLCASSLGQLPETQYFGPGTRLLVL.